This T cell receptor (beta chain) was recovered during a study of CD8+ T cells in alopecia areata. Study details: The study gave treated patients oral tofacitinib at 5 to 10 mg twice daily. Whole-study results and caveats: In scalp, tofacitinib significantly decreased clonality and expanded CD8+ clones among the top 100.

Treatment meaning: oral pan-JAK inhibitor, 5-10 mg twice daily. Sequencing used cDNA as its template, made by extracting RNA and reverse transcribing it. The repertoire was sequenced with immunoSEQ multiplex PCR; TCRdb's copy has only in-frame clones and lacks some. The sample gives roughly 40,000 clones, roughly 92% of which show up once; over 15% is in the top ten. Details on this clone: As yet, its antigen is unknown.

CDR3 length equals 13 residues. Per germline, CDR1 MNHEY and CDR2 SVGAGI. The V and J ends lost 0 bases and 4 bases respectively, with 7 bases between them. This TCR derives from a human donor with alopecia areata. J is TRBJ2-7 and V is TRBV6-5; no clear D gene. The sample in question was CD8+ T cells sorted from blood, obtained at week 24, from a patient treated with tofacitinib. In DNA form, the CDR3 reads TGTGCCAGCAGTTACTCCGTTTGGTACGAGCAGTACTTC. It translates to CASSYSVWYEQYF.